A selection of T cell receptor beta chains follows, all from one sample in a study of T cell clones after liver transplantation. Clones were sequenced by immunoSEQ multiplex PCR, and TCRdb holds only the in-frame ones, with some missing. The data show about 80,000 clones, over 80% seen once. This specimen was CD4+ T cells from blood, taken 45 to 46 months after liver transplant. These receptors all come from a human patient who received a liver transplant. The T cells may come from the graft donor. Both conserved end residues are part of each CDR3. A D gene is named only where the DNA matches it firmly. Size is stated for part of the rows, as once, few or many counts, or as a class when the clone is expanded.

j_gene	v_gene	abundance	d_gene	CDR3aa	CDR3nt
TRBJ2-1	TRBV30	NA	NA	CAWDLYNEQFF	TGTGCCTGGGACCTTTACAATGAGCAGTTCTTC
TRBJ2-1	TRBV6-6	NA	TRBD2	CASSYRTSGTWEQFF	TGTGCCAGCAGTTACCGGACTAGCGGCACCTGGGAGCAGTTCTTC
TRBJ2-3	TRBV7-3	few	NA	CASSSSPGLPTDTQYF	TGTGCCAGCAGCTCCAGCCCGGGACTTCCCACAGATACGCAGTATTTT
TRBJ2-1	TRBV7-8	NA	TRBD2	CASSFGTRQGSEQFF	TGTGCCAGCAGCTTCGGGACTAGGCAAGGCAGTGAGCAGTTCTTC
TRBJ2-1	TRBV6-5	NA	TRBD1	CASIRTGTNEQFF	TGTGCCAGCATCCGGACAGGGACCAATGAGCAGTTCTTC
TRBJ2-6	TRBV2	once	TRBD1	CASSSPGQIRSGANALTF	TGTGCCAGCAGTTCCCCGGGACAGATAAGATCTGGGGCCAACGCCCTGACTTTC
TRBJ2-4	TRBV11-2	NA	TRBD2	CASSLQSRGAGNIQYF	TGTGCCAGCAGCTTACAATCGCGGGGGGCAGGGAACATTCAGTACTTC
TRBJ1-1	TRBV5-1	few	NA	CASSLMTANTEAFF	TGCGCCAGCAGCCTGATGACAGCGAACACTGAAGCTTTCTTT
TRBJ2-5	TRBV4-3	NA	NA	CASSQEEPRRGALQGRETQYF	TGCGCCAGCAGCCAAGAGGAGCCTCGGAGGGGGGCCTTGCAAGGGAGAGAGACCCAGTACTTC
TRBJ2-5	TRBV9	NA	NA	CASSGNTAAQETQYF	TGTGCCAGCAGCGGCAATACAGCAGCCCAAGAGACCCAGTACTTC
TRBJ2-7	TRBV7-8	NA	TRBD2	CASKGLAETYEQYF	TGTGCCAGCAAAGGACTAGCGGAAACCTACGAGCAGTACTTC
TRBJ2-5	TRBV6-1	NA	NA	CASSETGETQYF	TGTGCCAGCAGTGAAACGGGGGAGACCCAGTACTTC
TRBJ2-3	TRBV28	NA	NA	CASTVGLPDTQYF	TGTGCCAGCACCGTGGGTCTACCAGATACGCAGTATTTT
TRBJ2-3	TRBV6-6	NA	NA	CASSYLVPPPDTQYF	TGTGCCAGCAGTTACCTCGTGCCACCCCCAGATACGCAGTATTTT
TRBJ1-2	TRBV2	few	NA	CALHGGSTATGYGYTF	TGTGCGCTACATGGGGGCTCTACAGCGACCGGGTATGGCTACACCTTC
TRBJ2-1	TRBV5-6	NA	NA	CASSLLGGNNEQFF	TGTGCCAGCAGCTTATTAGGAGGAAACAATGAGCAGTTCTTC
TRBJ1-1	TRBV18	once	NA	CASSQSAGWDTEAFF	TGTGCCAGCTCACAATCGGCAGGCTGGGACACTGAAGCTTTCTTT
TRBJ1-2	TRBV7-2	once	TRBD1	CASSLYREQGNGYTF	TGTGCCAGCAGCCTATACAGGGAACAGGGGAATGGCTACACCTTC
TRBJ1-4	TRBV27	once	NA	CASRRTVNEKLFF	TGTGCCAGCCGTCGGACAGTTAATGAAAAACTGTTTTTT
TRBJ2-5	TRBV5-1	NA	TRBD1	CASTATGGPYQETQYF	TGCGCCAGCACCGCGACAGGGGGGCCTTACCAAGAGACCCAGTACTTC
TRBJ2-2	TRBV28	NA	NA	CASSSFPDGWFF	TGTGCCAGCAGTTCCTTCCCCGACGGGTGGTTTTTT
TRBJ1-4	TRBV4-2	NA	NA	CASSRGGGNEKLFF	TGTGCCAGCAGCCGGGGGGGCGGGAATGAAAAACTGTTTTTT
TRBJ1-1	TRBV28	NA	NA	CASSPPGQEAFF	TGTGCCAGCAGTCCCCCGGGGCAGGAAGCTTTCTTT
TRBJ1-2	TRBV30	NA	NA	CAWSAYWGDGYTF	TGTGCCTGGAGTGCCTACTGGGGGGATGGCTACACCTTC
TRBJ2-5	TRBV28	NA	TRBD1	CASSPRQGMTETQYF	TGTGCCAGCAGTCCCCGACAGGGTATGACAGAGACCCAGTACTTC
TRBJ2-2	TRBV9	NA	NA	CASSVGPRAAVNTGELFF	TGTGCCAGCAGCGTAGGCCCCAGGGCGGCAGTAAACACCGGGGAGCTGTTTTTT
TRBJ1-2	TRBV4-3	once	NA	CASSQEWDPKGYGYTF	TGCGCCAGCAGCCAAGAATGGGACCCTAAAGGCTATGGCTACACCTTC
TRBJ2-3	TRBV10-3	NA	NA	CAISERAGQTDTQYF	TGTGCCATCAGTGAGCGTGCGGGTCAGACAGATACGCAGTATTTT
TRBJ2-1	TRBV2	NA	NA	CASRYQGSSYNEQFF	TGTGCCAGCAGGTACCAGGGGAGCTCCTACAATGAGCAGTTCTTC
TRBJ1-3	TRBV4-1	once	NA	CASSSGGGTRGNTIYF	TGCGCCAGCAGCTCGGGAGGCGGGACACGTGGAAACACCATATATTTT
TRBJ1-1	TRBV19	NA	TRBD1	CASSRDREAGTEAFF	TGTGCCAGTAGCCGGGACAGGGAGGCCGGAACTGAAGCTTTCTTT
TRBJ1-5	TRBV28	NA	TRBD1	CASSYPRTGDHQPQHF	TGTGCCAGCAGTTACCCTCGGACAGGAGACCATCAGCCCCAGCATTTT
TRBJ2-5	TRBV18	NA	NA	CASSWFSQETQYF	TGTGCCAGCTCATGGTTTTCCCAAGAGACCCAGTACTTC
TRBJ1-5	TRBV19	NA	NA	CASSQNRVRNQPQHF	TGTGCCAGTAGCCAAAACAGGGTACGCAATCAGCCCCAGCATTTT
TRBJ2-1	TRBV10-1	NA	NA	CASSESSGSYNEQFF	TGCGCCAGCAGTGAGTCTAGCGGCTCCTACAATGAGCAGTTCTTC
TRBJ2-3	TRBV5-1	NA	TRBD1	CASSLETGNTDTQYF	TGCGCCAGCAGCTTGGAGACAGGGAATACAGATACGCAGTATTTT
TRBJ2-3	TRBV28	NA	NA	CASSGVGLSTDTQYF	TGTGCCAGCAGTGGGGTAGGGCTTAGCACAGATACGCAGTATTTT
TRBJ1-1	TRBV27	NA	NA	CASAFFHPFNTEAFF	TGTGCCAGCGCGTTTTTTCATCCCTTTAACACTGAAGCTTTCTTT
TRBJ1-1	TRBV7-2	NA	TRBD1	CASQGQANTEAFF	TGTGCCAGCCAGGGACAGGCGAACACTGAAGCTTTCTTT